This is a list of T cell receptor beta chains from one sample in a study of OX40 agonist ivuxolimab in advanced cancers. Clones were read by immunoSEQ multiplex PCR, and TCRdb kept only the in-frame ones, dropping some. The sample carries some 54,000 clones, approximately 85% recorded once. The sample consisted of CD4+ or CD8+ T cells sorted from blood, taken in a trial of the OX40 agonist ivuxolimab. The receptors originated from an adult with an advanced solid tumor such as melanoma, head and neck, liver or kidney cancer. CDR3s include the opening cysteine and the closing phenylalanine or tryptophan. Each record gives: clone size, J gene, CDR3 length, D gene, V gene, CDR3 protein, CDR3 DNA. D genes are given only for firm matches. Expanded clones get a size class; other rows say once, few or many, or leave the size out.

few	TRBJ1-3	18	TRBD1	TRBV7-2	CASSPIGGTASSGNTIYF	TGTGCCAGCAGCCCTATAGGAGGGACAGCGAGCTCTGGAAACACCATATATTTT
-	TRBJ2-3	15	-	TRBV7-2	CASSQMGHPTDTQYF	TGTGCCAGCAGCCAGATGGGACACCCCACAGATACGCAGTATTTT
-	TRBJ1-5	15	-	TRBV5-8	CASSAKQGAYQPQHF	TGTGCCAGCAGCGCGAAACAGGGTGCCTATCAGCCCCAGCATTTT
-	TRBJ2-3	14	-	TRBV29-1	CSVGGWTSTDTQYF	TGCAGCGTCGGTGGATGGACTAGCACAGATACGCAGTATTTT
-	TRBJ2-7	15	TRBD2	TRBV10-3	CAISQLAASSYEQYF	TGTGCCATCAGCCAACTAGCGGCCAGCTCCTACGAGCAGTACTTC
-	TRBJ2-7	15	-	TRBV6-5	CASIKMGQPWHEQYF	TGTGCCAGCATTAAAATGGGGCAGCCATGGCACGAGCAGTACTTC
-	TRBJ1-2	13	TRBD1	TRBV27	CASRPTGEVGYTF	TGTGCCAGCAGACCCACAGGGGAGGTTGGCTACACCTTC
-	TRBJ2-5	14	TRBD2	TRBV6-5	CASSSTSGRETQYF	TGTGCCAGCAGTTCGACTAGCGGGAGGGAGACCCAGTACTTC
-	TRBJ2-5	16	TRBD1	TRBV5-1	CASSPQAGTGKETQYF	TGCGCCAGCAGCCCCCAAGCCGGGACAGGCAAAGAGACCCAGTACTTC
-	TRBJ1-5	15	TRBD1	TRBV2	CASSPGQGLGQPQHF	TGTGCCAGCAGCCCGGGACAGGGGTTGGGGCAGCCCCAGCATTTT
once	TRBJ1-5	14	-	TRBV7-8	CASRDRGSGQPQHF	TGTGCCAGCAGGGATAGGGGTTCGGGTCAGCCCCAGCATTTT
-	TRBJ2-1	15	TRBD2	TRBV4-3	CASSLASGSDYEQFF	TGCGCCAGCAGCCTTGCGAGCGGGAGTGACTATGAGCAGTTCTTC
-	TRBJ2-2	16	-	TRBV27	CASSLGVAPNTGELFF	TGTGCCAGCAGTTTAGGGGTAGCGCCTAACACCGGGGAGCTGTTTTTT
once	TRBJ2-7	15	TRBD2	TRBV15	CATSLWGGSSYEQYF	TGTGCCACCAGCTTGTGGGGGGGATCCTCCTACGAGCAGTACTTC
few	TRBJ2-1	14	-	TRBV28	CASRPPTTYNEQFF	TGTGCCAGCAGACCCCCTACTACCTACAATGAGCAGTTCTTC
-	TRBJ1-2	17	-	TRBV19	CASSVNSGTALSYGYTF	TGTGCCAGTAGTGTCAATTCCGGGACCGCTCTTAGCTATGGCTACACCTTC
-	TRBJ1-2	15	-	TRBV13	CASSSRADGEYGYTF	TGTGCCAGCAGCTCAAGGGCGGACGGCGAATATGGCTACACCTTC
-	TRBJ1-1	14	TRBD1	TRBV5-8	CASSLTRGTFGAFF	TGTGCCAGCAGCTTAACCAGGGGGACTTTTGGAGCTTTCTTT
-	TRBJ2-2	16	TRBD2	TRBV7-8	CASSLRTSGESGELFF	TGTGCCAGCAGCTTAAGGACTAGCGGTGAATCCGGGGAGCTGTTTTTT
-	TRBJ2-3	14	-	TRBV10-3	CAVDAGKETDTQYF	TGTGCCGTCGACGCGGGGAAAGAGACAGATACGCAGTATTTT
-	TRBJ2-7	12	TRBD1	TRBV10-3	CAVGQGSVEQYF	TGTGCCGTGGGACAGGGTTCGGTGGAGCAGTACTTC
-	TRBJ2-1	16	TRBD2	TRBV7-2	CASSLTGTSGPREQFF	TGTGCCAGCAGCTTAACCGGGACTAGCGGTCCCAGAGAGCAGTTCTTC
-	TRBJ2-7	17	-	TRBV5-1	CASLFVQKTGPSYEQYF	TGCGCCAGCCTCTTTGTACAAAAAACAGGGCCCTCCTACGAGCAGTACTTC
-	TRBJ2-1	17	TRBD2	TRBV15	CATSREAKREYGNEQFF	TGTGCCACCAGCAGAGAAGCGAAGCGGGAGTATGGCAATGAGCAGTTCTTC
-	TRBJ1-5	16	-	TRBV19	CASSNQGLGFRQPQHF	TGTGCCAGTAGTAATCAGGGGCTCGGATTCAGGCAGCCCCAGCATTTT
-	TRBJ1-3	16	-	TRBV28	CASSLAQRGSGNTIYF	TGTGCCAGCAGTTTGGCCCAGCGGGGCTCTGGAAACACCATATATTTT
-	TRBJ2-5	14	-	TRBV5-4	CASSLTRGTETQYF	TGTGCCAGCAGCTTGACGAGGGGGACAGAGACCCAGTACTTC
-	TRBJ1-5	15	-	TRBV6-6	CASRTATASNQPQHF	TGTGCCAGCAGGACGGCGACAGCTAGCAATCAGCCCCAGCATTTT
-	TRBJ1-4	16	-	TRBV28	CASSLAGPVTNEKLFF	TGTGCCAGCAGTTTGGCAGGGCCAGTTACGAATGAAAAACTGTTTTTT
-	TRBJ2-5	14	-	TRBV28	CASGGTGTRETQYF	TGTGCCAGCGGAGGGACAGGGACTAGAGAGACCCAGTACTTC
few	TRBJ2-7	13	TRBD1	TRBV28	CASGTGAENEQYF	TGTGCCAGCGGTACAGGGGCGGAAAACGAGCAGTACTTC
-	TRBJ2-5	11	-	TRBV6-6	CASSRGEAQYF	TGTGCCAGCAGCAGGGGGGAGGCCCAGTACTTC
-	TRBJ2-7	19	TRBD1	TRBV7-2	CASSLLPGGRWGSSYEQYF	TGTGCCAGCAGCTTATTACCAGGGGGCCGGTGGGGTAGCTCCTACGAGCAGTACTTC
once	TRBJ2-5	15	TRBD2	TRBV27	CASSSIAGSQETQYF	TGTGCCAGCAGTTCAATAGCGGGATCGCAAGAGACCCAGTACTTC
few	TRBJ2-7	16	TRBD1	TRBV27	CASSSSTGQGTYEQYF	TGTGCCAGCAGTTCAAGCACGGGACAGGGGACCTACGAGCAGTACTTC
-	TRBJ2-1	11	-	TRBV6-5	CASSMDNEQFF	TGTGCCAGCAGCATGGACAATGAGCAGTTCTTC
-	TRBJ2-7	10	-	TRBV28	CASSLNEQYF	TGTGCCAGCAGTTTAAACGAGCAGTACTTC
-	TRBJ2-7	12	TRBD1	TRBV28	CASSFSGGGQYF	TGTGCCAGCAGTTTTTCAGGGGGCGGTCAGTACTTC
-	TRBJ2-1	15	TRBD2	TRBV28	CASRPGGLSYNEQFF	TGTGCCAGCAGGCCGGGAGGACTCTCCTACAATGAGCAGTTCTTC
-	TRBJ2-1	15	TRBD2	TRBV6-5	CASSLTSGRGGEQFF	TGTGCCAGCAGCCTTACTAGCGGGAGGGGGGGTGAGCAGTTCTTC
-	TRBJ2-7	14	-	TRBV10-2	CASRPGRSTYEQYF	TGCGCCAGCCGCCCAGGGAGATCTACCTACGAGCAGTACTTC
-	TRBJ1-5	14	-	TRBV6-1	CASSETRGSQPQHF	TGTGCCAGCAGTGAAACAAGGGGGAGTCAGCCCCAGCATTTT